Shown below are 21 T cell receptor beta chains from a single sample sequenced in a study of blood T cell repertoires in COVID-19. Some clones are missing from TCRdb's copy, which holds only in-frame ones; the method was immunoSEQ multiplex PCR. The sample records approximately 160,000 clones, roughly nine tenths being singletons. The sequencing input was peripheral blood. These receptor sequences come from a man between 60 and 75 years old with active or convalescent COVID-19.

The chain links TRBV11-2 to TRBJ2-2, with 11 positions matching TRBD1. V shed 4 bases, J shed 3 bases, and the junction held 13 bases outside the gene matches. This CDR3 is 19 amino acids long. Germline values: CDR1 SGHAT, CDR2 FQNNGV. Written as DNA, the CDR3 is TGTGCCAGCAGCTCCCCAGGACAGGGGGCTTTAATAGACACCGGGGAGCTGTTTTTT. Protein: CASSSPGQGALIDTGELFF. The whole variable domain, remainder taken from reference TRBV11-2 and TRBJ2-2, is EAGVAQSPRYKIIEKRQSVAFWCNPISGHATLYWYQQILGQGPKLLIQFQNNGVVDDSQLPKDRFSAERLKGVDSTLKIQPAKLEDSAVYLCASSSPGQGALIDTGELFFGEGSRLTVL.

This rearrangement joins TRBV6-5 to TRBJ2-2; 8 nucleotides line up with TRBD2. This CDR3 is 15 amino acids long. Germline CDR1 and CDR2: MNHEY and SVGAGI. Trimming took 4 bases from V and 7 from J; bases not matched to a gene: 8. CDR3 loop: CASSSGGRFDGELFF. In DNA, the CDR3 is TGTGCCAGCAGTTCTGGCGGGAGGTTCGACGGGGAGCTGTTTTTT.

The V call is TRBV5-6, the J call TRBJ1-4, with TRBD1 matching 12 bases. The V gene's germline CDR1 is SGHDT and CDR2 YYEEEE. The CDR3 is 15 residues long. V shed 3 bases and J 6 bases; nucleotides not matched to a gene: 3. CDR3 region: CASSWDRGPDEKLFF. For the CDR3, the DNA is TGTGCCAGCAGCTGGGACAGGGGGCCTGATGAAAAACTGTTTTTT.

This sequence joins TRBV7-2 and TRBJ2-1, with 8 bases aligning to TRBD2. From germline, CDR1 is SGHTA and CDR2 FQGNSA. Trimming took 5 bases from V and 6 from J; bases not matched to a gene: 9. The CDR3 has 15 amino acids. This CDR3 reads CASSVAGGTRNEQFF. The CDR3 bases are TGTGCCAGCAGCGTTGCGGGAGGCACCCGCAATGAGCAGTTCTTC.

This clone occurred a few times. The chain employs TRBV4-1 and TRBJ1-2; the match to TRBD1 covers 12 bases. The CDR3 sequence is 15 residues long. CDR1 and CDR2 (germline): MGHRA, YSYEKL. V was pared by 2 bases and J by 4 bases, with 2 bases of the junction left unmatched. CDR3 DNA sequence: TGCGCCAGCAGCCAACCGGGACAGGGGGCCTATGGCTACACCTTC. Translated, it gives CASSQPGQGAYGYTF.

This clone was picked up a small number of times. The V call is TRBV6-6, the J call TRBJ1-2, with 11 bases identical to TRBD1. Germline CDR1 MNHNY, CDR2 SVGAGI (reference sequence). The CDR3 runs to 13 residues. Trimming at V came to 5 bases and at J to 8 bases, leaving 4 bases not matched to a gene. The DNA of the CDR3 is TGTGCCAGCAGTCAGGACAGGGGGCACGGCTACACCTTC. It specifies CASSQDRGHGYTF.

The V gene is TRBV3-1 (or the pseudogene TRBV3-2), the J gene TRBJ2-1, with TRBD2 identical over 13 bases. This CDR3 comprises 15 residues. The V gene's germline CDR1 is LGHDT and CDR2 YNNKEL (reference sequence). V shed 4 bases, J shed 7 bases, and the junction held 4 bases outside the gene matches. Written as DNA, the CDR3 is TGTGCCAGCAGCCCGGGACTAGCGGGACCGAATGAGCAGTTCTTC. Translated, it gives CASSPGLAGPNEQFF.

The chain combines TRBV5-6 with TRBJ1-1; D remains unclear. Trimming took 3 bases from V and 7 from J, leaving 13 bases between them. Germline CDR1 and CDR2: SGHDT and YYEEEE. The CDR3 runs 13 residues. In DNA, the CDR3 is TGTGCCAGCAGCTCCACCGACCGGAGTGAAGCTTTCTTT. Its protein is CASSSTDRSEAFF.

The V gene is TRBV3-1 (or the pseudogene TRBV3-2), the J gene TRBJ2-6, with TRBD1 matching over 7 bases. CDR3 length: 15 residues. CDR1 LGHDT and CDR2 YNNKEL come from the germline V gene (reference sequence). V shed 3 bases, J shed 4 bases, and the junction held 3 bases outside the gene matches. The CDR3 DNA sequence: TGTGCCAGCAGCCACACAGGGGCCGGGGCCAACGTCCTGACTTTC. As protein: CASSHTGAGANVLTF.

This clone was picked up one time. The chain employs TRBV27 and TRBJ2-7, with 9 bases matching TRBD1. The CDR3 sequence is 14 residues long. In germline, CDR1 is MNHEY, CDR2 SMNVEV (reference sequence). Trimming at V came to 6 bases and at J to 4 bases, leaving 7 bases not matched to a gene. CDR3 protein: CASRGTGGSYEQYF. For the CDR3, the DNA is TGTGCCAGCAGGGGAACAGGGGGCAGTTACGAGCAGTACTTC.

V usage is TRBV9 and J usage is TRBJ1-1, with D unresolved. The CDR3 contains 16 residues. Trimming shortened V by 0 bases and J by 4 bases, and 16 bases separated the two germline ends. Germline-derived CDR1 and CDR2 are SGDLS and YYNGEE. The CDR3, as DNA: TGTGCCAGCAGCGTAGCTAACGGAGCGGGTGGCACTGAAGCTTTCTTT. Amino acids: CASSVANGAGGTEAFF. Filled out from reference TRBV9 and TRBJ1-1, the complete variable domain reads DSGVTQTPKHLITATGQRVTLRCSPRSGDLSVYWYQQSLDQGLQFLIQYYNGEERAKGNILERFSAQQFPDLHSELNLSSLELGDSALYFCASSVANGAGGTEAFFGQGTRLTVV.

This chain joins TRBV7-2 and TRBJ2-1, with D possibly TRBD2 on 6 matching bases. The V end lost 6 bases, the J end lost 6 bases, and 18 bases lay between the germline ends. Germline V gives CDR1 SGHTA, CDR2 FQGNSA. The CDR3 consists of 15 residues. DNA of the CDR3: TGTGCCAGCAGTTCCCTTTACGGGGGTCGCAATGAGCAGTTCTTC. Encoded protein: CASSSLYGGRNEQFF.

The V call is TRBV5-1, the J call TRBJ2-3, with 11 nucleotides matching TRBD2. This CDR3 is built from 17 residues. From germline, CDR1 is SGHRS and CDR2 YFSETQ. The trim removed 0 bases at V and 2 bases at J, leaving 5 bases unmatched. The CDR3 DNA reads as TGCGCCAGCAGCTTGGGTCTAGCGGGGGGAATCACAGATACGCAGTATTTT. It specifies CASSLGLAGGITDTQYF. Filled out from reference TRBV5-1 and TRBJ2-3, the complete variable domain reads KAGVTQTPRYLIKTRGQQVTLSCSPISGHRSVSWYQQTPGQGLQFLFEYFSETQRNKGNFPGRFSGRQFSNSRSEMNVSTLELGDSALYLCASSLGLAGGITDTQYFGPGTRLTVL.

V is TRBV30 and J is TRBJ2-7; 7 bases match TRBD1. This CDR3 comprises 12 residues. With V trimmed by 2 bases and J by 3 bases, 1 base remained unmatched. Germline V gives CDR1 GTSNPN, CDR2 SVGIG (reference sequence). The CDR3 DNA sequence: TGTGCCTGGAGTCGACAGGGCTACGAGCAGTACTTC. Translation: CAWSRQGYEQYF.

The chain combines TRBV6-5 with TRBJ1-4; the D gene is possibly TRBD1 (6 bases). The CDR3 loop spans 14 amino acids. The germline V gene encodes CDR1 MNHEY and CDR2 SVGAGI. V gave up 6 bases and J gave up 6 bases, with 14 bases separating them. CDR3 DNA sequence: TGTGCCAGCAGGGGAGGGGGGGGCGATGAAAAACTGTTTTTT. This encodes CASRGGGGDEKLFF.

This clone was counted between two and nine times. Other DNA sequences in the same sample also yield this CDR3. The rearrangement links TRBV27 to TRBJ2-6; a weak D match, TRBD1 (5 bases). V lost 8 bases, J lost 4 bases, and 12 bases lay in between. Germline V gene sequence: CDR1 MNHEY, CDR2 SMNVEV (reference sequence). The CDR3 spans 14 residues. CDR3 region: CASGTGSGANVLTF. The CDR3 DNA sequence: TGTGCCAGCGGTACAGGATCCGGGGCCAACGTCCTGACTTTC.

CDR3 sequence reads: CASRGGLEPDTQYF. CDR3 nucleotides: TGTGCCAGCAGGGGAGGGTTAGAGCCAGATACGCAGTATTTT. V is TRBV6-5 and J is TRBJ2-3, with TRBD2 matching over 7 bases. The length of the CDR3 is 14 residues. V dropped 6 bases and J dropped 4; count of bases not matched to a gene: 7. Germline lookup yields CDR1 MNHEY and CDR2 SVGAGI.

V usage is TRBV10-3 and J usage is TRBJ2-5; 12 bases map to TRBD2. Losses at the gene ends were 2 bases for V and 2 bases for J; bases not matched to a gene: 12. The CDR3 is made up of 19 amino acids. CDR1 is ENHRY and CDR2 is SYGVKD in the germline V gene. CDR3 bases: TGTGCCATCAGTGAGCTCGTGGCTAGCGGGGGGGGGTATCAAGAGACCCAGTACTTC. The encoded protein is CAISELVASGGGYQETQYF.

The chain has TRBV29-1 and TRBJ2-7, with 8 bases fitting TRBD1. From germline, CDR1 is SQVTM and CDR2 ANQGSEA. With V trimmed by 4 bases and J by 3 bases, 11 bases remained unmatched. The CDR3 is 15 residues long. The CDR3 region has the DNA TGCAGCGTTGCCGGACAGGGAGTGGTCGGCTACGAGCAGTACTTC. Translating gives CSVAGQGVVGYEQYF.

This clone has just one count. This chain links TRBV2 with TRBJ2-7; TRBD1 matches 9 bases. CDR1 is SNHLY, CDR2 FYNNEI, per germline. V trimming: 7 bases; J trimming: 4 bases; junction bases outside the gene matches: 8. The CDR3 is 14 residues long. The CDR3: CASTKTGGGYEQYF. The CDR3 nucleotides read TGTGCCAGCACCAAGACAGGGGGGGGTTACGAGCAGTACTTC.

The chain uses TRBV6-5 and TRBJ2-5, with 8 bases lining up with TRBD1. Germline V CDR1 and CDR2: MNHEY, SVGAGI. The CDR3 extends over 15 amino acids. Trimming at V came to 5 bases and at J to 5 bases, leaving 10 bases not matched to a gene. The CDR3 reads CASSPDRGSAETQYF. The CDR3 DNA reads TGTGCCAGCAGTCCTGACAGGGGAAGTGCGGAGACCCAGTACTTC.